This passage covers 8 T cell receptor beta chains from one sample sequenced in a study of beta chain features in type 1 diabetes. Study findings and constraints: A moderate, significant TCRB CDR3 shortening appeared in type 1 diabetes across four CD4+ subsets.

Every bit of the isolated RNA underwent reverse transcription, so sequencing read expressed TCRB transcripts. Some clones are missing from TCRdb's copy, which holds only in-frame ones; the method was immunoSEQ multiplex PCR. This repertoire shows over 600,000 clones, roughly an eighth found once; its top ten account for more than 0.09%. These receptors' antigens are unknown. Material for sequencing was naive CD4+ T cells from blood. Every receptor here comes from a young man with type 1 diabetes.

The J gene is TRBJ2-6, the V gene TRBV9, with a tentative D call TRBD2 (6 bases). CDR3 length: 17 residues. V was cut by 4 bases and J by 0 bases, with 14 bases left in between. Germline V gives CDR1 SGDLS, CDR2 YYNGEE. CDR3 nucleotide sequence: TGTGCCAGCAGCTCTCTGGGACTGGTCTCTGGGGCCAACGTCCTGACTTTC. This codes for CASSSLGLVSGANVLTF.

The V gene is TRBV7-2, the J gene TRBJ1-5; D ambiguous. CDR3 length: 13 residues. Trimming removed 2 bases at V and 1 base at J, with 3 bases between. CDR1 SGHTA and CDR2 FQGNSA come from the germline V gene. The CDR3 here is CASSLWSNQPQHF. Written as DNA, the CDR3 is TGTGCCAGCAGCTTATGGAGCAATCAGCCCCAGCATTTT.

The table lists this clone with a few counts. The chain carries TRBV7-9 and TRBJ2-5, with 8 bases identical to TRBD1. Trimming took 3 bases from V and 1 from J; bases not matched to a gene: 7. Germline CDR1 SEHNR, CDR2 FQNEAQ (reference sequence). This CDR3 is 16 amino acids long. The DNA for the CDR3 is TGTGCCAGCAGCTTCTGGGGGACAGGAGCCCAAGAGACCCAGTACTTC. Amino acid sequence: CASSFWGTGAQETQYF.

The CDR3 DNA follows: TGTGCCAGCAGTAAAGGGGGGCCCTACGAGCAGTACTTC. Amino acid sequence: CASSKGGPYEQYF. The chain carries TRBV27 and TRBJ2-7; D possibly uses TRBD1 or TRBD2 (6 bases each). V lost 5 bases, J lost 2 bases, and 10 bases lay in between. The length of the CDR3 is 13 residues. Looked up from germline, CDR1 is MNHEY and CDR2 is SMNVEV (reference sequence).

In this sample, this clone turned up a few times. The V call is TRBV28, the J call TRBJ2-3, with 8 nucleotides matching TRBD1. V was clipped by 5 bases and J by 1 base; unmatched bases: 5. The length of the CDR3 is 15 residues. Looked up from germline, CDR1 is MDHEN and CDR2 is SYDVKM. The CDR3 nucleotides are TGTGCCAGCAGTGCAGGGGGCGTGGGCACAGATACGCAGTATTTT. Its translation: CASSAGGVGTDTQYF.

This chain connects TRBV9 to TRBJ1-3; 9 bases fit TRBD1. Looked up from germline, CDR1 is SGDLS and CDR2 is YYNGEE. The junction had 2 bases not matched to a gene; V was cut back by 2 bases and J by 8 bases. This CDR3 region has 13 residues. The DNA of the CDR3 is TGTGCCAGCAGCGTGGACAGGGGAGACACCATATATTTT. Protein: CASSVDRGDTIYF.

V is TRBV29-1 and J is TRBJ2-7, with 7 bases aligning to TRBD1. Germline CDR1 reads SQVTM; CDR2 reads ANQGSEA. With V trimmed by 7 bases and J by 1 base, 19 bases remained unmatched. This CDR3 is built from 17 residues. CDR3 residues: CSADSDRFASLSYEQYF. CDR3 in DNA: TGCAGCGCTGACTCGGACAGGTTTGCCTCCCTGTCCTACGAGCAGTACTTC.

The rearrangement joins TRBV14 to TRBJ1-1; the match to TRBD1 covers 9 bases. Germline V gene sequence: CDR1 SGHDN, CDR2 FVKESK. The V segment lost 8 bases and the J segment 0 bases; nucleotides outside the gene matches: 1. The CDR3 has 13 amino acids. The DNA of the CDR3 is TGTGCCAGCCGGACAGGGGTGAACACTGAAGCTTTCTTT. Its protein product is CASRTGVNTEAFF.